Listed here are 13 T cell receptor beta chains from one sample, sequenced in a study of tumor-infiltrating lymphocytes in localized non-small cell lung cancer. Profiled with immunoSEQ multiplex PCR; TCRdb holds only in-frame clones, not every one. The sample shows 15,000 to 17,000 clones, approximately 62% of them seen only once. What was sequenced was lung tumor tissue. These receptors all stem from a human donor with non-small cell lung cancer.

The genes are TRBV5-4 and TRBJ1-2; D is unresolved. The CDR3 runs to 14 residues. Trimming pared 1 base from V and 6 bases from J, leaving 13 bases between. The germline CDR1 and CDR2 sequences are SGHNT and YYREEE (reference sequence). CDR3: CASSLTTAPDGYTF. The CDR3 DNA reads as TGTGCCAGCAGCTTGACGACGGCTCCCGATGGCTACACCTTC.

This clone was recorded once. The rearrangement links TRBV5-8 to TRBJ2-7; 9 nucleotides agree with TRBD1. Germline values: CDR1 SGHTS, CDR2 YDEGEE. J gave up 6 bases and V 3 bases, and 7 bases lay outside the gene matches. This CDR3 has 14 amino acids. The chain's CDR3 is CASSSTGGLGEQYF. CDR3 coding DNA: TGTGCCAGCAGCTCGACAGGGGGGTTAGGCGAGCAGTACTTC.

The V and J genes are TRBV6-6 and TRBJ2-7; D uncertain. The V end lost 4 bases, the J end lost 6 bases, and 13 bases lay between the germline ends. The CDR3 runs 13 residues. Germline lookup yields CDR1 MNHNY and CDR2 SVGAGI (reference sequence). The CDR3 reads CASSSVPRVEQYF. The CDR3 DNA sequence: TGTGCCAGCAGTTCAGTCCCCCGAGTCGAGCAGTACTTC.

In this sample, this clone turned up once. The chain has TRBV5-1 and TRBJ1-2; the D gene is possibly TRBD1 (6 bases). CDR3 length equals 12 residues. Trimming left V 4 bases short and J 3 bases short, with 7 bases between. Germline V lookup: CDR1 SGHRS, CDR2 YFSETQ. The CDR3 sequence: CASSPGDYGYTF. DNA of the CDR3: TGCGCCAGCAGCCCAGGGGACTATGGCTACACCTTC.

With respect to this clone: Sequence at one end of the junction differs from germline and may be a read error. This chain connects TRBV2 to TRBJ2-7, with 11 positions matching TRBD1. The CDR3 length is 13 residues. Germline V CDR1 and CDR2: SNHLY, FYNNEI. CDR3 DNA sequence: TGTGCCAGCAGAGGACAGGGGGCTTCCTTGGGGGACTTC. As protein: CASRGQGASLGDF.

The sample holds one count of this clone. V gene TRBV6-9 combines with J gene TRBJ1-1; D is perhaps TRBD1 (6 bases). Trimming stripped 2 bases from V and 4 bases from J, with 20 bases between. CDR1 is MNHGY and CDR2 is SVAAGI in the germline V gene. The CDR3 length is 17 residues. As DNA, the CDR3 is TGTGCCAGCAGTTATGATCTACGGGGGGCAGGTGGCACTGAAGCTTTCTTT. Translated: CASSYDLRGAGGTEAFF.

The CDR3 here is CASSPIMWTGGASYTF. The DNA for the CDR3 is TGTGCCAGCTCACCGATTATGTGGACAGGGGGCGCGAGCTACACCTTC. The V gene is TRBV18, the J gene TRBJ1-2, with TRBD1 identical over 11 bases. Germline CDR1 reads KGHSH; CDR2 reads LQKENI. V was pared by 3 bases and J by 9 bases, with 12 bases of the junction left unmatched. The CDR3 is made up of 16 amino acids.

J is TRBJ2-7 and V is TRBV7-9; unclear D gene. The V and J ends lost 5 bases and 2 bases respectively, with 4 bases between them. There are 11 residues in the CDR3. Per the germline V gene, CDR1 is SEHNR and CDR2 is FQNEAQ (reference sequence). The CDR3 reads CASSLPYEQYF. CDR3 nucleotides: TGTGCCAGCAGCCTCCCCTACGAGCAGTACTTC.

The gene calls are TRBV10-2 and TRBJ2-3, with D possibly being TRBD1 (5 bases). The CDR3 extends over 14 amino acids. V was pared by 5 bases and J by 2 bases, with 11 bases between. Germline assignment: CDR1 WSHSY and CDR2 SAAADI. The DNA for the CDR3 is TGCGCCAGCAGTTTTGCAGGGAACACAGATACGCAGTATTTT. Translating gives CASSFAGNTDTQYF.

CDR3 coding DNA: TGTGCCTGGAGTGTACTCGGGCACGGCTACACCTTC. It specifies CAWSVLGHGYTF. This chain uses TRBV30 with TRBJ1-2; D uncertain. Germline CDR1 GTSNPN, CDR2 SVGIG (reference sequence). The CDR3 is made up of 12 amino acids. Trimming cost V 0 bases and J 8 bases, with 10 bases left between them. Complete variable domain (other parts from reference TRBV30 and TRBJ1-2): SQTIHQWPATLVQPVGSPLSLECTVEGTSNPNLYWYRQAAGRGLQLLFYSVGIGQISSEVPQNLSASRPQDRQFILSSKKLLLSDSGFYLCAWSVLGHGYTFGSGTRLTVV.

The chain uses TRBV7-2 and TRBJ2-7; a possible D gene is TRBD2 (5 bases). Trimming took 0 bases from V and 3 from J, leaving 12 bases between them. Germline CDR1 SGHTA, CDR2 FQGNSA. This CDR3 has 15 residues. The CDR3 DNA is TGTGCCAGCAGCTTAGCGAGCGGACCTAACTACGAGCAGTACTTC. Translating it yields CASSLASGPNYEQYF.

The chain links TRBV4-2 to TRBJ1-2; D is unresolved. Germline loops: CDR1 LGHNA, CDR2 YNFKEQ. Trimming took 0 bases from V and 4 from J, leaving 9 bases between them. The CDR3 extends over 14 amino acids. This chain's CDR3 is CASSQDLSSYGYTF. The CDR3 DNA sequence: TGTGCCAGCAGCCAAGATTTAAGTAGCTATGGCTACACCTTC.

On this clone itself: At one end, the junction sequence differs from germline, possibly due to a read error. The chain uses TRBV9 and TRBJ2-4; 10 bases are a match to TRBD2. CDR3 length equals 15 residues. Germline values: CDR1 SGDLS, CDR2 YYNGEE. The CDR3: CASSQAAGGRNIQCF. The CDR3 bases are TGTGCCAGCAGCCAGGCAGCGGGGGGGCGCAACATTCAGTGCTTC.